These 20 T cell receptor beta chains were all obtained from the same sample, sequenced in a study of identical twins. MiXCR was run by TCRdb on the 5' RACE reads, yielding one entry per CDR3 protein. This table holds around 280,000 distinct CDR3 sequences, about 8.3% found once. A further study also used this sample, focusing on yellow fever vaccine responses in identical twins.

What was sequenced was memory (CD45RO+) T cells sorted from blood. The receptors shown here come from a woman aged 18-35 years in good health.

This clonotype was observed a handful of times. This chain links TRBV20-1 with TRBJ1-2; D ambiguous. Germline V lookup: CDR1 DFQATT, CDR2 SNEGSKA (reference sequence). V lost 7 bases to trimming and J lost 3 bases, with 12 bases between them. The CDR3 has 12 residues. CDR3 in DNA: TGCAGTGTTGTGGACTTTGACTATGGCTACACCTTC. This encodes CSVVDFDYGYTF.

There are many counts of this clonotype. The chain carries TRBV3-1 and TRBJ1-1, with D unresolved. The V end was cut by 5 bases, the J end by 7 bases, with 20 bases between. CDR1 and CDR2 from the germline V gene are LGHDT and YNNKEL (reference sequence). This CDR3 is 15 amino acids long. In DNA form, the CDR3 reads TGTGCCAGCAGCTCCCATACCGCGGCTAGTGGTGAAGCTTTCTTT. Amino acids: CASSSHTAASGEAFF. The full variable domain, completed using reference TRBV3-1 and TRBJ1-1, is DTAVSQTPKYLVTQMGNDKSIKCEQNLGHDTMYWYKQDSKKFLKIMFSYNNKELIINETVPNRFSPKSPDKAHLNLHINSLELGDSAVYFCASSSHTAASGEAFFGQGTRLTVV.

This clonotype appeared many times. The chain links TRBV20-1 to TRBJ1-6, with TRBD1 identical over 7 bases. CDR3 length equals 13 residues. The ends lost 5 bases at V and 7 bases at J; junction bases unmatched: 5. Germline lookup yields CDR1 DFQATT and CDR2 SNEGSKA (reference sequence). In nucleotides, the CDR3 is TGCAGTGCTGCGGGGACAGCAAATTCACCCCTCCACTTT. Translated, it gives CSAAGTANSPLHF.

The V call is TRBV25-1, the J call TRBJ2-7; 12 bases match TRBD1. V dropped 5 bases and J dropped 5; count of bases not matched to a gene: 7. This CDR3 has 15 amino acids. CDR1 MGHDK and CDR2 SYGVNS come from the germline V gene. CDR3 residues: CASSSAGTGGHEQYF. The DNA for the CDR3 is TGTGCCAGCAGTTCCGCCGGGACAGGGGGCCACGAGCAGTACTTC.

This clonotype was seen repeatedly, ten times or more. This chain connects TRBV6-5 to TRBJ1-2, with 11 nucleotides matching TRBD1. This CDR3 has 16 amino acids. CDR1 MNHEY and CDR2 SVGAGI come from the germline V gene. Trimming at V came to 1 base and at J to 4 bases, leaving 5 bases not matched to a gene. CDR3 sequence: CASSYLRTGGGYGYTF. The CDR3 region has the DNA TGTGCCAGCAGTTACTTAAGGACAGGGGGCGGCTATGGCTACACCTTC.

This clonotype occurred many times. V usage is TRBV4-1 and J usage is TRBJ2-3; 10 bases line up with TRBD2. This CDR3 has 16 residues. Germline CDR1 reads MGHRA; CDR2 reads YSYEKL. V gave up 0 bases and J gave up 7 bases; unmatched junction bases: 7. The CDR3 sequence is CASSQDFIAGGNTQYF. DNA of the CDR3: TGCGCCAGCAGCCAAGATTTTATAGCGGGGGGTAATACGCAGTATTTT.

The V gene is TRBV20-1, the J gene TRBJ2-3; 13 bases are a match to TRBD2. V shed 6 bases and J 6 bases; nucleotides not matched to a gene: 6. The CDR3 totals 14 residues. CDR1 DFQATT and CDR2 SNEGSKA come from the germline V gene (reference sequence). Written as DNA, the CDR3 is TGCAGTGCAAACGGACTAGCGGGAGAGGATACGCAGTATTTT. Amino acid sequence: CSANGLAGEDTQYF.

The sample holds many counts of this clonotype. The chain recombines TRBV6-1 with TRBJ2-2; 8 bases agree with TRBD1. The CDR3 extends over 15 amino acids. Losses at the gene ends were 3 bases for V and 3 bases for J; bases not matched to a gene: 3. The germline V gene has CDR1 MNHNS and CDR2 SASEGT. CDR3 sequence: CASSETGEHTGELFF. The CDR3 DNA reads TGTGCCAGCAGTGAGACAGGGGAGCACACCGGGGAGCTGTTTTTT.

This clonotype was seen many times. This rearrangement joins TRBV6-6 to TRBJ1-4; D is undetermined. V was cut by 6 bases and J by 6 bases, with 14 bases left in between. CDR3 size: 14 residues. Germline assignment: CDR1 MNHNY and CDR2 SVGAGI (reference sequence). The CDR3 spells CASRQRSSDEKLFF. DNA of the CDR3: TGTGCCAGCAGGCAACGCTCATCGGATGAAAAACTGTTTTTT.

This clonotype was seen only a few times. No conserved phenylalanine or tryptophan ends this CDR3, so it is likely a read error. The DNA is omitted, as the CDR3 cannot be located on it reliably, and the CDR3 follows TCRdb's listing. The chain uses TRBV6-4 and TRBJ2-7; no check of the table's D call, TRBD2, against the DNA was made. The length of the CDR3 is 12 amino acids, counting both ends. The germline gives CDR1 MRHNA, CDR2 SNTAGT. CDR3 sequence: CASSPPTSAFQY.

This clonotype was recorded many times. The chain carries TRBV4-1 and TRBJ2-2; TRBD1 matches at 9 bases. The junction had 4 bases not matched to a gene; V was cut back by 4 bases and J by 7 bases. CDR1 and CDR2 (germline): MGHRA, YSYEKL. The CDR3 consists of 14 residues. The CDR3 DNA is TGCGCCAGCAGCCCGGGACAGGGACTCGGGGAGCTGTTTTTT. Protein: CASSPGQGLGELFF.

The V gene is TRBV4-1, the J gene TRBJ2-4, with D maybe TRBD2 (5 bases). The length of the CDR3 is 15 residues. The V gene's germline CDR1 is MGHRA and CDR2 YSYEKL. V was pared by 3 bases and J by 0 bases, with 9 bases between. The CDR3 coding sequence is TGCGCCAGCAGCCACCCGGGATCAGCCAAAAACATTCAGTACTTC. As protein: CASSHPGSAKNIQYF.

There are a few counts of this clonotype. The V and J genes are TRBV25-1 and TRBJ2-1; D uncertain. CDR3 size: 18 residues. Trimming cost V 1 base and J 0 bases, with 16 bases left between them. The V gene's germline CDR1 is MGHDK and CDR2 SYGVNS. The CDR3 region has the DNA TGTGCCAGCAGTGAATTTATTGAGAAGCCCCACTCCTACAATGAGCAGTTCTTC. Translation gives CASSEFIEKPHSYNEQFF.

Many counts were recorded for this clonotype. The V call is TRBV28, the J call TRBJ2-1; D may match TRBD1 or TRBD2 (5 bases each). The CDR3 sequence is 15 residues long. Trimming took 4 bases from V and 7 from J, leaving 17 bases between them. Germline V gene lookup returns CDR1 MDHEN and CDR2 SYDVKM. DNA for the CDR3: TGTGCCAGCAGTTCCGGGACCCTAGTTAATAATGAGCAGTTCTTC. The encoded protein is CASSSGTLVNNEQFF.

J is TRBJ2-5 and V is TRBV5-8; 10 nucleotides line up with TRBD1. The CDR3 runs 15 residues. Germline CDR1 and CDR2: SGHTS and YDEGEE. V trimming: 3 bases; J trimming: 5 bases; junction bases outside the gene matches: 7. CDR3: CASSWRQGARETQYF. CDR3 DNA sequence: TGTGCCAGCAGCTGGAGACAGGGGGCGAGGGAGACCCAGTACTTC.

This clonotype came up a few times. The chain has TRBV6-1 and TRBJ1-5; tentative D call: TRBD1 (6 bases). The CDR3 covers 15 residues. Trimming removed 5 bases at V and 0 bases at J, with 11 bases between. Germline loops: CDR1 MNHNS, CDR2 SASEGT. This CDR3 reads CASSRRGNSNQPQHF. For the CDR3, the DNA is TGTGCCAGCAGTCGCAGGGGAAATAGCAATCAGCCCCAGCATTTT.

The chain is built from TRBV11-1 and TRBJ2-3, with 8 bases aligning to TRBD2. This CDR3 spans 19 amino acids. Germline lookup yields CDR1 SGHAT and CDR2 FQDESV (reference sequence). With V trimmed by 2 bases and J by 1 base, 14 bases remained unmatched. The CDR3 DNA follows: TGTGCCAGCAGCTTATTGCTGTTCTTTGGCGGGGGGCGCACAGATACGCAGTATTTT. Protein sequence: CASSLLLFFGGGRTDTQYF.

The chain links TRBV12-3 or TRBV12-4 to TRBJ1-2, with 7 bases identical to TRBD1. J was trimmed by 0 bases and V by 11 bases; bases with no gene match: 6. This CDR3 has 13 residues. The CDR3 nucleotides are TGTGCCTCGGGACAGCAAGCTAACTATGGCTACACCTTC. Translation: CASGQQANYGYTF.

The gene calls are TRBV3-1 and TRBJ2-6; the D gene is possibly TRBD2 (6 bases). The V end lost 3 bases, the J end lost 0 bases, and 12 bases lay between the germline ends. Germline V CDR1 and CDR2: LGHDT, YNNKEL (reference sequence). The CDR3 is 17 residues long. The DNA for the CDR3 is TGTGCCAGCAGCCAGACGGGACTGCTCTCTGGGGCCAACGTCCTGACTTTC. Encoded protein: CASSQTGLLSGANVLTF.

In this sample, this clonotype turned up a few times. The CDR3 coding sequence is TGTGCCAGCAGCTTGGATGATACGACTGAAGCTTTCTTT. Its translation: CASSLDDTTEAFF. The V gene is TRBV7-6, the J gene TRBJ1-1; no clear D. CDR1 SGHVS and CDR2 FNYEAQ come from the germline V gene. V gave up 3 bases and J gave up 5 bases, with 10 bases separating them. This CDR3 is 13 amino acids long.